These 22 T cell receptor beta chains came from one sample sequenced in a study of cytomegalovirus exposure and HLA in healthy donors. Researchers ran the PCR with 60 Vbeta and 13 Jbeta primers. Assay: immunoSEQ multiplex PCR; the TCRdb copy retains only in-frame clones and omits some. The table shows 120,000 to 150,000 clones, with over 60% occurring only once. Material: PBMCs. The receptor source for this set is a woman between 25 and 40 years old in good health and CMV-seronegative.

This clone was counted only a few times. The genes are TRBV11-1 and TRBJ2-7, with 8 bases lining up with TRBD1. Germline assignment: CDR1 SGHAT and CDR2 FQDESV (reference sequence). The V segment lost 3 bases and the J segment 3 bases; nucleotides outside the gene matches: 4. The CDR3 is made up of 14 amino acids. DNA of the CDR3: TGTGCCAGCAGCTTGTGGACAGGGAACTACGAGCAGTACTTC. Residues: CASSLWTGNYEQYF.

This CDR3 reads CASSFSGGTDTQYF. CDR3 in DNA: TGTGCCAGCAGTTTTAGCGGGGGCACAGATACGCAGTATTTT. This rearrangement joins TRBV6-5 to TRBJ2-3; 8 bases agree with TRBD2. V dropped 4 bases and J dropped 1; count of bases not matched to a gene: 1. Germline V gene data show CDR1 as MNHEY and CDR2 as SVGAGI. This CDR3 has 14 residues.

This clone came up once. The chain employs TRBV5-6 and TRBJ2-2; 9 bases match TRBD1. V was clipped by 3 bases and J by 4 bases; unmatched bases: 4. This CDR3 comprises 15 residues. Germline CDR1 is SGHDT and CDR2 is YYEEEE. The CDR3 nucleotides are TGTGCCAGCAGCTCCGAGGACAGGGGCACCGGGGAGCTGTTTTTT. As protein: CASSSEDRGTGELFF.

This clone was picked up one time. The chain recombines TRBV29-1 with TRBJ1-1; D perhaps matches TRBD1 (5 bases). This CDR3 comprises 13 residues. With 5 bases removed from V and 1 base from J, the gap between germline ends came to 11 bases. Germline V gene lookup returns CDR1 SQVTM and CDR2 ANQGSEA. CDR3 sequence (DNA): TGCAGCGTTATAGGGGAACAGAACACTGAAGCTTTCTTT. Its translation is CSVIGEQNTEAFF.

The CDR3 coding sequence is TGTGCCAGCAGTTACACTAGGAAGATGAACACTGAAGCTTTCTTT. Its translation: CASSYTRKMNTEAFF. The chain combines TRBV6-5 with TRBJ1-1; D not certain. The CDR3 has 15 amino acids. Germline CDR1 reads MNHEY; CDR2 reads SVGAGI. With 2 bases removed from V and 0 bases from J, the gap between germline ends came to 10 bases.

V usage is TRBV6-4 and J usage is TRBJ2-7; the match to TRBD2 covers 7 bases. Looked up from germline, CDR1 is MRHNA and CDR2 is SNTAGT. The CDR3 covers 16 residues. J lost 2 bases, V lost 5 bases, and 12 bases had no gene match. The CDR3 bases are TGTGCCAGCAGTAAAGGGGTAGCGGGCGGAACCTACGAGCAGTACTTC. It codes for CASSKGVAGGTYEQYF.

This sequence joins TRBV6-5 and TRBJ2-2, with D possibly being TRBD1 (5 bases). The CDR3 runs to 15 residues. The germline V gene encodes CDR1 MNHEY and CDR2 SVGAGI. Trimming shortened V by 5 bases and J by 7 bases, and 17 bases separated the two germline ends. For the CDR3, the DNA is TGTGCCAGCAGTCGCGCACCAGGGTCGGGCGGGGAGCTGTTTTTT. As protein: CASSRAPGSGGELFF.

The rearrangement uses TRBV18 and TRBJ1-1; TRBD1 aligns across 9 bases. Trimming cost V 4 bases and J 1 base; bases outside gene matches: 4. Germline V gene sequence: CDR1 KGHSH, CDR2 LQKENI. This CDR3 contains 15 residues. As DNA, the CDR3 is TGTGCCAGCTCACGAGACAGGGGGACGAACACTGAAGCTTTCTTT. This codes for CASSRDRGTNTEAFF.

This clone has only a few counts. DNA for the CDR3: TGTGCCAGCGAGTGGGGACAACCGAACACTGAAGCTTTCTTT. Translation: CASEWGQPNTEAFF. This rearrangement joins TRBV19 to TRBJ1-1, with D maybe TRBD1 (6 bases). V lost 9 bases to trimming and J lost 1 base, with 15 bases between them. There are 14 residues in the CDR3. Germline V gene sequence: CDR1 LNHDA, CDR2 SQIVND (reference sequence).

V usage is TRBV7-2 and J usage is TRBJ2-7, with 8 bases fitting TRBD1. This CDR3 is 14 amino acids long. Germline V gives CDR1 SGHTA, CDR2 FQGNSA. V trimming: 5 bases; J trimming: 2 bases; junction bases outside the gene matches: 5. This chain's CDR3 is CASSPPDRAYEQYF. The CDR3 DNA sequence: TGTGCCAGCAGCCCCCCGGACAGGGCCTACGAGCAGTACTTC.

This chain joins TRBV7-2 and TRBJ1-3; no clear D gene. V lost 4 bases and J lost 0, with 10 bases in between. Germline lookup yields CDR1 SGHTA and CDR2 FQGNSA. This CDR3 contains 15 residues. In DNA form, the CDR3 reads TGTGCCAGCAGCTCCAGTCCCTTCTCTGGAAACACCATATATTTT. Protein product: CASSSSPFSGNTIYF.

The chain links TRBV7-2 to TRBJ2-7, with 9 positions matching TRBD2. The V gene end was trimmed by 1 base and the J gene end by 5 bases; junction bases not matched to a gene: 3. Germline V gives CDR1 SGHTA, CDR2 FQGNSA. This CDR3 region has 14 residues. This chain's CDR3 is CASSLGPSGDEQYF. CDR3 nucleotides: TGTGCCAGCAGCTTAGGGCCTAGCGGGGACGAGCAGTACTTC.

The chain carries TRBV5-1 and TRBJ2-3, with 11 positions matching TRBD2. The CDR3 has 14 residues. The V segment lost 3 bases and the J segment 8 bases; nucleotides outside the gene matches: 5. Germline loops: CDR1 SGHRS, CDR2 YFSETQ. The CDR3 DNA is TGCGCCAGCAGCTCCTCTAGCGGGGGGAGTACGCAGTATTTT. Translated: CASSSSSGGSTQYF.

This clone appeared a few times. CDR3 nucleotides: TGTGCCAGCAGTATGGGACAGACTCTTTCCTACGAGCAGTACTTC. Encoded protein: CASSMGQTLSYEQYF. This chain connects TRBV2 to TRBJ2-7; TRBD1 aligns across 7 bases. From germline, CDR1 is SNHLY and CDR2 FYNNEI. The CDR3 sequence is 15 residues long. With V trimmed by 5 bases and J by 1 base, 8 bases remained unmatched.

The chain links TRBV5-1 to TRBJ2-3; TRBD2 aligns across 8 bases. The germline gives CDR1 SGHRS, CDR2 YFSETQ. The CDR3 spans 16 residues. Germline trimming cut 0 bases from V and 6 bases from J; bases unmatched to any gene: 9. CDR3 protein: CASSLERTSGFDTQYF. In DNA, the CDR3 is TGCGCCAGCAGCTTGGAAAGAACTAGCGGATTCGATACGCAGTATTTT.

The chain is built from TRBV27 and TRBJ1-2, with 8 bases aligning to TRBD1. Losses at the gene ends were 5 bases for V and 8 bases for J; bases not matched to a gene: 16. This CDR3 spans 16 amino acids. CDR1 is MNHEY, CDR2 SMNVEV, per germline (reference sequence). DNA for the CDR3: TGTGCCAGCAGTGCCACATTTGGACAGGGACGAGACGGCTACACCTTC. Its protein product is CASSATFGQGRDGYTF.

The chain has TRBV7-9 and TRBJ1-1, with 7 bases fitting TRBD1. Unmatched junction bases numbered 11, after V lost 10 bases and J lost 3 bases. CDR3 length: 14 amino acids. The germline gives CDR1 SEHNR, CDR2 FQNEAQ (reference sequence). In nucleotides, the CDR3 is TGTGCCACCAGATCAGAGGGACAGTACACTGAAGCTTTCTTT. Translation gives CATRSEGQYTEAFF.

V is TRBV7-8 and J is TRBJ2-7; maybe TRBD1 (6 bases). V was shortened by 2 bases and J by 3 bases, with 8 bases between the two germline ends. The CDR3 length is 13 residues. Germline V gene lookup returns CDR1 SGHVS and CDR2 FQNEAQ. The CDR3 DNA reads TGTGCCAGCAGCTTACCACAGGGCTACGAGCAGTACTTC. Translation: CASSLPQGYEQYF.

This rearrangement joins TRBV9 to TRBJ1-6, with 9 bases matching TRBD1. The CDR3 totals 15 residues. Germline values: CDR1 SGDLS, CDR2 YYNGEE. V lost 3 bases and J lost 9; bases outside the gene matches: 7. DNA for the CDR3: TGTGCCAGCAGCGGACATACAGGGGGCAGTTCACCCCTCCACTTT. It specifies CASSGHTGGSSPLHF. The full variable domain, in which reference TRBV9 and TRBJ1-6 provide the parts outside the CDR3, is DSGVTQTPKHLITATGQRVTLRCSPRSGDLSVYWYQQSLDQGLQFLIQYYNGEERAKGNILERFSAQQFPDLHSELNLSSLELGDSALYFCASSGHTGGSSPLHFGNGTRLTVT.

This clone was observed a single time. CDR3 DNA: TGTGCCAGCAGCTTTTCGACGGACAGCTATAATTCACCCCTCCACTTT. Amino acid sequence: CASSFSTDSYNSPLHF. This chain joins TRBV27 and TRBJ1-6, with D perhaps TRBD1 (6 bases). From germline, CDR1 is MNHEY and CDR2 SMNVEV (reference sequence). Trimming shortened V by 6 bases and J by 3 bases, and 15 bases separated the two germline ends. The CDR3 runs 16 residues.

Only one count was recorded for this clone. CDR3 sequence: CASSSRAYGNTIYF. CDR3 in DNA: TGTGCCAGTAGTAGCAGGGCATACGGAAACACCATATATTTT. V usage is TRBV19 and J usage is TRBJ1-3, with D tentatively TRBD1 (5 bases). V was cut by 4 bases and J by 4 bases, with 11 bases left in between. CDR1 is LNHDA, CDR2 SQIVND, per germline (reference sequence). CDR3 length: 14 amino acids. Based on the CDR3 plus reference TRBV19 and TRBJ1-3, the full variable domain is DGGITQSPKYLFRKEGQNVTLSCEQNLNHDAMYWYRQDPGQGLRLIYYSQIVNDFQKGDIAEGYSVSREKKESFPLTVTSAQKNPTAFYLCASSSRAYGNTIYFGEGSWLTVV.

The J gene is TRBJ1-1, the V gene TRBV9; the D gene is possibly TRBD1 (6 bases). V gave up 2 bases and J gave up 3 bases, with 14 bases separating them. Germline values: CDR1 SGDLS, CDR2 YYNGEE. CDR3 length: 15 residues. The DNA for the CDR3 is TGTGCCAGCAGCGTGGGCATTGGGGGCCACACTGAAGCTTTCTTT. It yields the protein CASSVGIGGHTEAFF.